The 32 T cell receptor beta chains in this list originate from one sample, sequenced in a study of blood T cell repertoires in COVID-19. Here immunoSEQ multiplex PCR was the method, and the copy in TCRdb shows in-frame clones only, minus some. The sample holds almost 100,000 clones, about nine tenths seen once. The sample consisted of peripheral blood. The source of these receptors is a middle-aged man with acute or convalescent COVID-19.

The chain links TRBV2 to TRBJ1-1; D possibly corresponds to TRBD1 (6 bases). Trimming pared 1 base from V and 3 bases from J, leaving 6 bases between. Germline-derived CDR1 and CDR2 are SNHLY and FYNNEI. This CDR3 has 13 residues. The CDR3, as DNA: TGTGCCAGCAGTGAAGACAGGGACACTGAAGCTTTCTTT. It is translated as CASSEDRDTEAFF.

The chain uses TRBV9 and TRBJ2-7; weak D call: TRBD1 (6 bases). The CDR3 loop spans 14 amino acids. CDR1 and CDR2 (germline): SGDLS, YYNGEE. Trimming pared 4 bases from V and 4 bases from J, leaving 15 bases between. The CDR3 sequence is CASSPPTGLYEQYF. The CDR3 region has the DNA TGTGCCAGCAGCCCGCCGACAGGTTTGTACGAGCAGTACTTC.

The V gene is TRBV2, the J gene TRBJ1-5; D is possibly TRBD1 (5 bases). Trimming cost V 4 bases and J 7 bases, with 11 bases left between them. The germline V gene encodes CDR1 SNHLY and CDR2 FYNNEI. This CDR3 is built from 13 residues. The CDR3 loop reads CASSGGREQPQHF. The CDR3 region has the DNA TGTGCCAGCAGTGGGGGGAGGGAACAGCCCCAGCATTTT.

V is TRBV5-8 and J is TRBJ2-7; possibly TRBD2 for D (6 bases). The V and J ends lost 4 bases and 6 bases respectively, with 11 bases between them. Germline V gives CDR1 SGHTS, CDR2 YDEGEE. The CDR3 extends over 12 amino acids. The CDR3 is CASSTGTLEQYF. For the CDR3, the DNA is TGTGCCAGCAGCACCGGGACTCTCGAGCAGTACTTC.

The chain has TRBV11-3 and TRBJ1-1; 9 nucleotides match TRBD1. Losses at the gene ends were 1 base for V and 10 bases for J; bases not matched to a gene: 1. CDR1 and CDR2 from the germline V gene are SGHNT and YENEEA. The CDR3 loop spans 12 amino acids. The CDR3 sequence: CASSLVGQGAFF. CDR3 DNA: TGTGCCAGCAGCTTAGTGGGACAGGGAGCTTTCTTT.

This clone came up once. The chain carries TRBV11-3 and TRBJ2-7, with TRBD2 identical over 10 bases. This CDR3 comprises 16 residues. Germline assignment: CDR1 SGHNT and CDR2 YENEEA. The V segment lost 3 bases and the J segment 3 bases; nucleotides outside the gene matches: 8. Here the CDR3 DNA reads TGTGCCAGCAGCTTGGGGGCCGTAGCGGGAGGCTACGAGCAGTACTTC. This encodes CASSLGAVAGGYEQYF.

The CDR3 nucleotides read TGTGCCAGCAGTTTACTGTCGGGGTCAGTCTCTAAAAAACTGTTTTTT. Encoded protein: CASSLLSGSVSKKLFF. The chain joins TRBV27 to TRBJ1-4; no firm D call. The germline V gene encodes CDR1 MNHEY and CDR2 SMNVEV (reference sequence). The V and J ends lost 2 bases and 9 bases respectively, with 19 bases between them. The CDR3 consists of 16 residues.

Only one count was recorded for this clone. At one of its ends the junction is not consistent with the germline gene, which may arise from a read error. The chain links TRBV15 to TRBJ2-7; D is undetermined. The CDR3 loop spans 11 amino acids. Per germline, CDR1 LNHNV and CDR2 YYDKDF (reference sequence). CDR3 amino acids: CATSRGDEQYF. The CDR3 region has the DNA TGTGCCACAAGCAGAGGAGACGAGCAGTACTTC.

The chain is built from TRBV19 and TRBJ2-5; perhaps TRBD2 as D (5 bases). Trimming removed 0 bases at V and 0 bases at J, with 11 bases between. CDR3 length equals 16 residues. The germline CDR1 and CDR2 sequences are LNHDA and SQIVND (reference sequence). CDR3 in amino acids: CASSIDARRYQETQYF. The DNA for the CDR3 is TGTGCCAGTAGTATAGACGCGCGGAGGTACCAAGAGACCCAGTACTTC.

The V call is TRBV7-9, the J call TRBJ2-5; D not resolved. In germline, CDR1 is SEHNR, CDR2 FQNEAQ (reference sequence). This CDR3 comprises 11 residues. V shed 8 bases and J shed 0 bases, with 4 bases lying between them. CDR3 sequence reads: CASDNQETQYF. The CDR3 coding sequence is TGTGCCAGCGACAACCAAGAGACCCAGTACTTC.

The chain combines TRBV19 with TRBJ1-2; a possible D gene is TRBD1 (6 bases). Trimming stripped 6 bases from V and 2 bases from J, with 16 bases between. Per germline, CDR1 LNHDA and CDR2 SQIVND (reference sequence). This CDR3 spans 15 amino acids. The CDR3 here is CASRNHRDGNYGYTF. The CDR3 nucleotides are TGTGCCAGTAGAAACCACAGGGATGGAAACTATGGCTACACCTTC.

The J gene is TRBJ1-2, the V gene TRBV27, with 9 bases lining up with TRBD1. The CDR3 covers 13 residues. V lost 3 bases to trimming and J lost 7 bases; unmatched junction nucleotides: 3. CDR1 and CDR2 from the germline V gene are MNHEY and SMNVEV (reference sequence). The CDR3 reads CASSFGQGFGYTF. CDR3 in DNA: TGTGCCAGCAGTTTCGGACAGGGGTTTGGCTACACCTTC.

V and J are TRBV7-8 and TRBJ2-7, with 7 positions matching TRBD1. V gave up 5 bases and J gave up 5 bases; unmatched junction bases: 15. Germline-derived CDR1 and CDR2 are SGHVS and FQNEAQ. The CDR3 has 16 residues. This chain's CDR3 is CASSIPKDRRIDEQYF. CDR3 in DNA: TGTGCCAGCAGCATACCGAAGGACAGGAGGATAGACGAGCAGTACTTC.

The chain couples TRBV30 to TRBJ1-2, with 8 positions matching TRBD1. The CDR3 is made up of 15 amino acids. Germline CDR1 and CDR2: GTSNPN and SVGIG (reference sequence). Unmatched junction bases numbered 6, after V lost 0 bases and J lost 3 bases. The CDR3 is CAWSVGGQDYYGYTF. The DNA of the CDR3 is TGTGCCTGGAGTGTAGGGGGACAGGACTACTATGGCTACACCTTC.

The chain is built from TRBV5-4 and TRBJ2-3; 8 bases are a match to TRBD2. J was trimmed by 3 bases and V by 3 bases; bases with no gene match: 9. This CDR3 is 16 amino acids long. CDR1 and CDR2 (germline): SGHNT, YYREEE (reference sequence). The CDR3 here is CASSSHREGGTDTQYF. The CDR3 DNA follows: TGTGCCAGCAGCTCGCATCGGGAGGGCGGGACAGATACGCAGTATTTT.

The chain couples TRBV6-4 to TRBJ2-1; 8 bases are a match to TRBD2. Unmatched junction bases numbered 8, after V lost 6 bases and J lost 1 base. The CDR3 spans 16 residues. Germline V gives CDR1 MRHNA, CDR2 SNTAGT. CDR3 amino acids: CASRREGTSSYNEQFF. The CDR3 DNA sequence: TGTGCCAGCAGGCGGGAAGGGACTAGTTCCTACAATGAGCAGTTCTTC.

With respect to this clone: A junction end diverges from the germline sequence, so it may reflect a read error. The chain employs TRBV18 and TRBJ2-7; possibly TRBD1 for D (6 bases). The germline V gene encodes CDR1 KGHSH and CDR2 LQKENI. CDR3 size: 14 residues. CDR3 in DNA: TGTGCCAGCTCTCCACGGGACATTTCCTACGAGCAGTACTTC. Protein sequence: CASSPRDISYEQYF.

This clone has a handful of counts. This rearrangement joins TRBV5-4 to TRBJ2-7, with 8 bases that match TRBD2. Looked up from germline, CDR1 is SGHNT and CDR2 is YYREEE (reference sequence). Unmatched junction bases numbered 9, after V lost 5 bases and J lost 5 bases. The CDR3 spans 14 residues. CDR3: CASSTGTRSDEQYF. CDR3 in DNA: TGTGCCAGCAGTACCGGGACTAGGAGCGACGAGCAGTACTTC.

This clone was seen only once. The rearrangement uses TRBV18 and TRBJ2-2; D remains ambiguous. Germline lookup yields CDR1 KGHSH and CDR2 LQKENI. The CDR3 consists of 14 residues. V lost 0 bases, J lost 1 base, and 3 bases lay in between. CDR3 nucleotide sequence: TGTGCCAGCTCACCACCTCTGAACACCGGGGAGCTGTTTTTT. This codes for CASSPPLNTGELFF.

The chain joins TRBV6-1 to TRBJ1-6; D is possibly TRBD1 (5 bases). Germline loops: CDR1 MNHNS, CDR2 SASEGT. The V end was cut by 3 bases, the J end by 2 bases, with 17 bases between. The CDR3 sequence is 18 residues long. The CDR3 is CASSEDPTGGTYNSPLHF. Here the CDR3 DNA reads TGTGCCAGCAGTGAGGACCCTACGGGGGGTACCTATAATTCACCCCTCCACTTT.

The chain carries TRBV18 and TRBJ2-7; 13 bases map to TRBD2. Germline V gene lookup returns CDR1 KGHSH and CDR2 LQKENI. V gave up 5 bases and J gave up 2 bases; unmatched junction bases: 3. The CDR3 extends over 15 amino acids. CDR3 sequence (DNA): TGTGCCAGCTCAACCGGACTAGCGGGAGCCTACGAGCAGTACTTC. Amino acids: CASSTGLAGAYEQYF. The complete variable domain, with remaining parts taken from reference TRBV18 and TRBJ2-7, reads NAGVMQNPRHLVRRRGQEARLRCSPMKGHSHVYWYRQLPEEGLKFMVYLQKENIIDESGMPKERFSAEFPKEGPSILRIQQVVRGDSAAYFCASSTGLAGAYEQYFGPGTRLTVT.

The V and J genes are TRBV3-1 (or the pseudogene TRBV3-2) and TRBJ2-7, with 10 bases fitting TRBD1. V lost 5 bases and J lost 2; bases outside the gene matches: 21. The CDR3 is 20 amino acids. CDR1 is LGHDT and CDR2 is YNNKEL in the germline V gene (reference sequence). As DNA, the CDR3 is TGTGCCAGCAGCGGAAAGGGGGGCTGGGACAGGGGAATTACCACCTACGAGCAGTACTTC. Its protein product is CASSGKGGWDRGITTYEQYF.

The J gene is TRBJ2-1, the V gene TRBV19, with TRBD2 matching 12 bases. V dropped 6 bases and J dropped 7; count of bases not matched to a gene: 13. Looked up from germline, CDR1 is LNHDA and CDR2 is SQIVND (reference sequence). The CDR3 has 17 residues. DNA for the CDR3: TGTGCCAGTAGAGAAACCGGGACTAGCGGGTGGGGAAATGAGCAGTTCTTC. Protein sequence: CASRETGTSGWGNEQFF.

The chain uses TRBV5-4 and TRBJ2-7; 10 bases are a match to TRBD2. CDR1 and CDR2 from the germline V gene are SGHNT and YYREEE (reference sequence). Trimming removed 3 bases from V and 1 base from J; junction bases left unmatched: 4. This CDR3 contains 15 residues. Written as DNA, the CDR3 is TGTGCCAGCAGCTCCGGGACTAGCGTATCCTACGAGCAGTACTTC. It translates to CASSSGTSVSYEQYF.

J is TRBJ2-5 and V is TRBV13, with 7 nucleotides matching TRBD1. Trimming cost V 5 bases and J 1 base; bases outside gene matches: 7. Germline V gene data show CDR1 as PRHDT and CDR2 as FYEKMQ (reference sequence). The CDR3 totals 15 residues. CDR3 coding DNA: TGTGCCAGCAGCGCGCGAACAGGGGTCCAAGAGACCCAGTACTTC. It specifies CASSARTGVQETQYF. Drawing the rest from reference TRBV13 and TRBJ2-5, the complete variable domain is AAGVIQSPRHLIKEKRETATLKCYPIPRHDTVYWYQQGPGQDPQFLISFYEKMQSDKGSIPDRFSAQQFSDYHSELNMSSLELGDSALYFCASSARTGVQETQYFGPGTRLLVL.

This clone occurred once. The V gene is TRBV6-5, the J gene TRBJ2-1; D may be TRBD2 (6 bases). Trimming pared 2 bases from V and 6 bases from J, leaving 14 bases between. Germline CDR1 is MNHEY and CDR2 is SVGAGI. The CDR3 contains 15 residues. In nucleotides, the CDR3 is TGTGCCAGCAGTTACCAAAGACTAGGAAGCAATGAGCAGTTCTTC. Translating gives CASSYQRLGSNEQFF.

This clone has a handful of counts. The chain carries TRBV5-1 and TRBJ2-7; D is possibly TRBD2 (5 bases). Trimming shortened V by 6 bases and J by 2 bases, and 12 bases separated the two germline ends. The CDR3 is made up of 13 amino acids. Germline V gene lookup returns CDR1 SGHRS and CDR2 YFSETQ. CDR3 protein: CASTLDGAYEQYF. The CDR3 DNA is TGCGCCAGCACCCTGGACGGGGCCTACGAGCAGTACTTC.

This chain joins TRBV6-5 and TRBJ1-1; D uncertain. Germline V gives CDR1 MNHEY, CDR2 SVGAGI. V lost 2 bases to trimming and J lost 0 bases, with 7 bases between them. CDR3 length: 14 residues. In DNA form, the CDR3 reads TGTGCCAGCAGTTACGCAGGCCTGAACACTGAAGCTTTCTTT. It yields the protein CASSYAGLNTEAFF.

The chain employs TRBV12-5 and TRBJ1-5; D unclear. CDR1 is LGHNT, CDR2 FRNRAP, per germline. The CDR3 loop spans 15 amino acids. V shed 2 bases and J shed 0 bases, with 8 bases lying between them. CDR3 bases: TGTGCTAGTGGTTTGTTAGTCTTTAGCAATCAGCCCCAGCATTTT. It codes for CASGLLVFSNQPQHF.

The chain has TRBV28 and TRBJ2-1; 11 bases align to TRBD2. Looked up from germline, CDR1 is MDHEN and CDR2 is SYDVKM. V gave up 8 bases and J gave up 9 bases; unmatched junction bases: 9. CDR3 length equals 14 residues. CDR3 amino acids: CASRLAGSLGEQFF. CDR3 coding DNA: TGTGCCAGCCGACTAGCGGGATCTCTAGGTGAGCAGTTCTTC.

The V and J genes are TRBV5-1 and TRBJ1-1, with D possibly being TRBD1 (5 bases). This CDR3 has 11 amino acids. In germline, CDR1 is SGHRS, CDR2 YFSETQ. The V gene lost 4 bases and the J gene lost 8 bases, with 9 bases spanning the gap. The CDR3 DNA follows: TGCGCCAGCAGCACAAACAGGGAAGCTTTCTTT. It yields the protein CASSTNREAFF.

The rearrangement uses TRBV18 and TRBJ2-5, with 11 bases matching TRBD1. The CDR3 is made up of 18 amino acids. Germline CDR1 reads KGHSH; CDR2 reads LQKENI. V was clipped by 0 bases and J by 5 bases; unmatched bases: 11. The CDR3 region is CASSPPFRTGGNYETQYF. In nucleotides, the CDR3 is TGTGCCAGCTCACCACCGTTCAGGACAGGGGGCAATTATGAGACCCAGTACTTC.